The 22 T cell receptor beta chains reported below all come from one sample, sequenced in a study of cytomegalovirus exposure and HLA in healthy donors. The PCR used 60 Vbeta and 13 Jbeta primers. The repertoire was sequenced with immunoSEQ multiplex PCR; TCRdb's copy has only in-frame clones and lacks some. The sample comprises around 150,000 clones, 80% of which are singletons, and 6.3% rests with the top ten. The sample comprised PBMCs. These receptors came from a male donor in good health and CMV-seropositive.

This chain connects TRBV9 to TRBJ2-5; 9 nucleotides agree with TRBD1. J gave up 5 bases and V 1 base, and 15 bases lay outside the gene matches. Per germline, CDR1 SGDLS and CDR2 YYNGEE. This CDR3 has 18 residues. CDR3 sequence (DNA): TGTGCCAGCAGCGTAAATCAAGGGGGTACAGGGGGCGGGGAGACCCAGTACTTC. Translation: CASSVNQGGTGGGETQYF.

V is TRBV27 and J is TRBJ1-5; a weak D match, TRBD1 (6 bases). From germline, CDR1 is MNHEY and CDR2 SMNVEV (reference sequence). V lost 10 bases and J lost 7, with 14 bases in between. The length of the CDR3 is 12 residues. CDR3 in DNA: TGTGCCATCCACACAGGGATACAGCCCCAGCATTTT. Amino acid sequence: CAIHTGIQPQHF.

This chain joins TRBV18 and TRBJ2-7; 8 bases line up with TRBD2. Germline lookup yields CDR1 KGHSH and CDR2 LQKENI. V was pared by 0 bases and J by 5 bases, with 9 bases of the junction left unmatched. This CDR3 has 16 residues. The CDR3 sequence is CASSPPNGRAFHEQYF. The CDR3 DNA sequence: TGTGCCAGCTCACCACCGAACGGGAGGGCCTTCCACGAGCAGTACTTC.

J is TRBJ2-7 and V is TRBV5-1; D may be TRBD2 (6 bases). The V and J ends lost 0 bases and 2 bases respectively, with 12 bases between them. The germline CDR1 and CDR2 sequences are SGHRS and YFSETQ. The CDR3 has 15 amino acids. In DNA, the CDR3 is TGCGCCAGCAGCTTGGCGGCGGGGCAAACCTACGAGCAGTACTTC. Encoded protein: CASSLAAGQTYEQYF.

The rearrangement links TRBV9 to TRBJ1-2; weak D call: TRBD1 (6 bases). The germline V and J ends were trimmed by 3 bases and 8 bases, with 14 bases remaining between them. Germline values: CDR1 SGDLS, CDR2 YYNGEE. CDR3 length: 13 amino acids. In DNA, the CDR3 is TGTGCCAGCAGCGGGTGGTCAGGGGACGGCTACACCTTC. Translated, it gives CASSGWSGDGYTF.

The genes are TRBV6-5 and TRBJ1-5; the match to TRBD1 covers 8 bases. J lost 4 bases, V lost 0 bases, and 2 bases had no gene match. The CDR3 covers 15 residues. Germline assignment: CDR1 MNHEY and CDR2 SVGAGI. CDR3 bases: TGTGCCAGCAGTTACTCCAGGGGGCCAAATCAGCCCCAGCATTTT. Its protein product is CASSYSRGPNQPQHF.

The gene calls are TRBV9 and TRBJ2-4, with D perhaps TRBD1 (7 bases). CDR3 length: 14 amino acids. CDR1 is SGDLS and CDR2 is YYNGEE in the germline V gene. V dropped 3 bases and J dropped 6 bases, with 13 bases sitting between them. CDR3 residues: CASSEYRGGNIQYF. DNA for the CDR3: TGTGCCAGCAGCGAATACAGGGGAGGAAACATTCAGTACTTC.

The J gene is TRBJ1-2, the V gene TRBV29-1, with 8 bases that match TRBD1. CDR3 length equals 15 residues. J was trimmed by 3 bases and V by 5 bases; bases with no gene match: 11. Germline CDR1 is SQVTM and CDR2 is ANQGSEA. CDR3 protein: CSVTRTGRVYYGYTF. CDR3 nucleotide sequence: TGCAGCGTTACTAGGACAGGGAGGGTTTACTATGGCTACACCTTC.

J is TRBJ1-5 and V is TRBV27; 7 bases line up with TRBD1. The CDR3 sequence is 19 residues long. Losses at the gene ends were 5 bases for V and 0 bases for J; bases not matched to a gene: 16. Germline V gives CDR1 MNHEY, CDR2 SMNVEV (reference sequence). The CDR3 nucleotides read TGTGCCAGCAGTCCACGAAAAGGGACAGTAGAATATAGCAATCAGCCCCAGCATTTT. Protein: CASSPRKGTVEYSNQPQHF.

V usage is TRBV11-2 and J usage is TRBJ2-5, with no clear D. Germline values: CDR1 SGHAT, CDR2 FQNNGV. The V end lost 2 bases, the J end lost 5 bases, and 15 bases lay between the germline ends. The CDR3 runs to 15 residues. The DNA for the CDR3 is TGTGCCAGCAGCTTAACGATATCAGGTCCCGAGACCCAGTACTTC. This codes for CASSLTISGPETQYF.

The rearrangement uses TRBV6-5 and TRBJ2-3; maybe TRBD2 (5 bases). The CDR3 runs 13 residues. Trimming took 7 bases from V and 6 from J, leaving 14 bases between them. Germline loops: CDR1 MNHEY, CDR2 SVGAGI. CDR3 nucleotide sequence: TGTGCCAGCATTACAGATGGCGGGGATACGCAGTATTTT. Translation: CASITDGGDTQYF.

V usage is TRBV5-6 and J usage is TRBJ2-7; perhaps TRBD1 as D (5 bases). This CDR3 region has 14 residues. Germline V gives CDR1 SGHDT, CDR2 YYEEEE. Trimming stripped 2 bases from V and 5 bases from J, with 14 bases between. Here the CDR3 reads CASSFSGRVHEQYF. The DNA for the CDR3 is TGTGCCAGCAGCTTTTCGGGCAGGGTACACGAGCAGTACTTC.

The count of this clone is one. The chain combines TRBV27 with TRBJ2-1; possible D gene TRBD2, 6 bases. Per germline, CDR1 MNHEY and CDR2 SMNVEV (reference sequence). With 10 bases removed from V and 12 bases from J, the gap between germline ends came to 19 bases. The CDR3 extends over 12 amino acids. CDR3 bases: TGTGCCACCAGCGAGGGGAGGAAGGGGCAGTTCTTC. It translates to CATSEGRKGQFF.

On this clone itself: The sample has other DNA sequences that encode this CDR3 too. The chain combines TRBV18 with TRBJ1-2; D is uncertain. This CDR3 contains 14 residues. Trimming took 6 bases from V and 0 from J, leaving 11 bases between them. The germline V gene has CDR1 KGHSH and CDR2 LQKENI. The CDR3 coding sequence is TGTGCCAGCTCCCCTGGGCAAGCTAACTATGGCTACACCTTC. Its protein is CASSPGQANYGYTF.

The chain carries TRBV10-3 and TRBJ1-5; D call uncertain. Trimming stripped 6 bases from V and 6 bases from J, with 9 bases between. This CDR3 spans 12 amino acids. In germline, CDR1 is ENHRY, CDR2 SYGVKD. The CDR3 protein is CAISGNGQPQHF. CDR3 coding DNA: TGTGCCATCAGCGGGAACGGTCAGCCCCAGCATTTT.

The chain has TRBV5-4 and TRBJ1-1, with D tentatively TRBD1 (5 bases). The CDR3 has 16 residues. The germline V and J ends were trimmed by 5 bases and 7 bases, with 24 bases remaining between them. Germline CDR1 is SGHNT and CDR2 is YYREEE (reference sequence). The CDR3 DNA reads TGTGCCAGCAGTTGGGGGGGACCGGCCATTTCTGATGAAGCTTTCTTT. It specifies CASSWGGPAISDEAFF.

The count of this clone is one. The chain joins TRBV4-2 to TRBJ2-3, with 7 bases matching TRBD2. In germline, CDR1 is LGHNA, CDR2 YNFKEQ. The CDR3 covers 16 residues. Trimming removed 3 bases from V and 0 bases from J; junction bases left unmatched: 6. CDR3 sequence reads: CASSQGAGPSTDTQYF. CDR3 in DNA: TGTGCCAGCAGCCAGGGAGCGGGACCTAGCACAGATACGCAGTATTTT.

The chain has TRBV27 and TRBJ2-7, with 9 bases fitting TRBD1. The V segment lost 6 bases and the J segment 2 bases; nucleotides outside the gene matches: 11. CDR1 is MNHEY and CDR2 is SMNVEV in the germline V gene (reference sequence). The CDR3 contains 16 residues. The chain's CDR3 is CASSKRGQGDTYEQYF. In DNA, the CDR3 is TGTGCCAGCAGCAAGAGGGGACAGGGAGATACCTACGAGCAGTACTTC.

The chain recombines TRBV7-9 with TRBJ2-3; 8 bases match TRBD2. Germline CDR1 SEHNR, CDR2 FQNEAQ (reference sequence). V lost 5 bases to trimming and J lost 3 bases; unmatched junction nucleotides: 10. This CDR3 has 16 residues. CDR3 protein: CASSRGLERETDTQYF. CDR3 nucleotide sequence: TGTGCCAGCAGCCGGGGGCTGGAGCGGGAGACAGATACGCAGTATTTT.

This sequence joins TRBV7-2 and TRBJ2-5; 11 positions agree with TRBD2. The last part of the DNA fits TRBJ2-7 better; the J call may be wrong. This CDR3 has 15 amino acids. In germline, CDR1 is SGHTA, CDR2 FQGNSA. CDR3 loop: CASSLTGTSGYEQYF. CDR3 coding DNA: TGTGCCAGCAGCCTCACCGGGACTAGCGGCTACGAGCAGTACTTC.

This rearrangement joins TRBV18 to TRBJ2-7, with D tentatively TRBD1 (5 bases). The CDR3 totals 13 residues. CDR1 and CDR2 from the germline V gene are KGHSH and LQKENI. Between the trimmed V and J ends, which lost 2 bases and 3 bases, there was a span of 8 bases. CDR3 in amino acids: CASSPATDYEQYF. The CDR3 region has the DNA TGTGCCAGCTCACCAGCGACAGACTACGAGCAGTACTTC.

For the CDR3, the DNA is TGTGCCAGCAGCCCCAAAATGACAGGGGCCAAAGACAATGAGCAGTTCTTC. This gives the protein CASSPKMTGAKDNEQFF. This chain links TRBV9 with TRBJ2-1, with TRBD1 matching over 8 bases. The CDR3 runs to 17 residues. V trimming: 4 bases; J trimming: 5 bases; junction bases outside the gene matches: 14. Germline CDR1 is SGDLS and CDR2 is YYNGEE.